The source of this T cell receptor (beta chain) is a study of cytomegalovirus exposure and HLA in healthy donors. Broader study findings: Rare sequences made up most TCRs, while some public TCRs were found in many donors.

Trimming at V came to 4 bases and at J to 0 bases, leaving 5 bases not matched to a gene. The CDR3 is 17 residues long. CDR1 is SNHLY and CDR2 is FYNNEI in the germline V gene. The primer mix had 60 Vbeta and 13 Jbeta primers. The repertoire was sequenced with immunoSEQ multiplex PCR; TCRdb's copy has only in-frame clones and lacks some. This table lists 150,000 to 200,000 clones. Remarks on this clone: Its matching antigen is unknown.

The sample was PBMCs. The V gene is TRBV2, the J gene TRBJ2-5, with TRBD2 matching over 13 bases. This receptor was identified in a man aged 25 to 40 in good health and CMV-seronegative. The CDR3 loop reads CASSGLAGGQYQETQYF. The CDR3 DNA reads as TGTGCCAGCAGTGGACTAGCGGGGGGTCAGTACCAAGAGACCCAGTACTTC.